Shown below are 9 T cell receptor beta chains from a single sample sequenced in a study of CD4 and CD8 cells across lung adenocarcinoma regions. Using its own MiXCR run on the PCR reads, TCRdb lists one record per CDR3 protein. This sample has several thousand distinct CDR3 sequences, with approximately 45% found just once. The sample taken for sequencing was CD4+ T cells from the margin of a lung tumor. The receptors were sampled from a male donor with lung adenocarcinoma. The CD4 and CD8 labels of this study may be unreliable.

This clonotype is a singleton in its sample. The chain is built from TRBV30 and TRBJ2-1; tentative D call: TRBD2 (7 bases). TRBJ2-5 explains the end of the DNA better; the J call may be wrong. CDR1 and CDR2 (germline): GTSNPN, SVGIG (reference sequence). The CDR3 loop spans 14 amino acids. The CDR3 DNA sequence: TGTGCCTGGAGTGCCAGGGGAGGGCAAGAGACCCAGTACTTC. It is translated as CAWSARGGQETQYF.

This clonotype appeared a few times. This chain connects TRBV14 to TRBJ2-3; 11 bases fit TRBD2. V was pared by 1 base and J by 10 bases, with 10 bases of the junction left unmatched. Germline loops: CDR1 SGHDN, CDR2 FVKESK. The CDR3 runs to 16 residues. The CDR3 sequence is CASSQVAGGPVGAQYF. The CDR3 DNA sequence: TGTGCCAGCAGCCAAGTAGCGGGGGGGCCGGTTGGCGCGCAGTATTTT. The full variable domain, rest sourced from reference TRBV14 and TRBJ2-3, is EAGVTQFPSHSVIEKGQTVTLRCDPISGHDNLYWYRRVMGKEIKFLLHFVKESKQDESGMPNNRFLAERTGGTYSTLKVQPAELEDSGVYFCASSQVAGGPVGAQYFGPGTRLTVL.

This clonotype was found many times. CDR3 nucleotides: TGTGCCAGCAGAGACGGGACTCTACCTCCCTACGAGCAGTACTTC. Translation gives CASRDGTLPPYEQYF. V is TRBV6-1 and J is TRBJ2-7, with D possibly being TRBD2 (6 bases). CDR3 length equals 15 residues. In germline, CDR1 is MNHNS, CDR2 SASEGT. V lost 6 bases and J 2 bases, leaving 17 bases between the germline ends.

As for this clonotype: Germline is not matched at one junction end, which may reflect a read error. The chain joins TRBV10-2 to TRBJ2-3; the D gene is possibly TRBD2 (6 bases). Germline CDR1 is WSHSY and CDR2 is SAAADI. This CDR3 spans 13 amino acids. CDR3 DNA sequence: TGCGCCAGGGGCCGGGGGACCAAAGACATGCAGTATTTC. Translated: CARGRGTKDMQYF.

This clonotype has at least ten counts. The V call is TRBV6-6, the J call TRBJ2-1; 11 bases map to TRBD2. The CDR3 spans 14 residues. Germline assignment: CDR1 MNHNY and CDR2 SVGAGI (reference sequence). J lost 9 bases, V lost 6 bases, and 7 bases had no gene match. In DNA form, the CDR3 reads TGTGCCAGCAGCGGGCTAGCGGGGGGACCTGAGCAGTTCTTC. It encodes CASSGLAGGPEQFF.

This clonotype was seen once. The junction departs from the called germline gene at one end, perhaps through a read error. This chain joins TRBV6-5 and TRBJ2-4, with D possibly being TRBD1 (5 bases). CDR3 length equals 14 residues. CDR1 and CDR2 (germline): MNHEY, SVGAGI. CDR3 sequence: CASSFRQGGDMQYF. CDR3 in DNA: TGTGCCAGCAGTTTTAGGCAGGGCGGCGATATGCAGTACTTT.

This clonotype was recorded at least ten times. The chain has TRBV6-2 or TRBV6-3 and TRBJ2-1, with 14 bases matching TRBD2. Per germline, CDR1 MNHEY and CDR2 SVGEGT. The CDR3 is made up of 17 amino acids. V lost 7 bases and J lost 9; bases outside the gene matches: 14. CDR3 sequence (DNA): TGTGCCAGCAATTCCGGGACTAGCGGGGGAGCCCGTTCTGAGCAGTTCTTC. It translates to CASNSGTSGGARSEQFF.

By frequency in the sample, this clonotype is medium-sized. The chain uses TRBV27 and TRBJ2-1; 9 nucleotides agree with TRBD2. With the DNA end fitting TRBJ2-5 better, the J assignment may be wrong. The CDR3 runs to 17 residues. Germline V gene lookup returns CDR1 MNHEY and CDR2 SMNVEV (reference sequence). The chain's CDR3 is CASSPSRTSARGETQYF. The CDR3 DNA reads TGTGCCAGCAGTCCGTCCCGGACTAGCGCAAGGGGGGAGACCCAGTACTTC.

CDR3 nucleotide sequence: TGCGCCAGCAGAGACAGGGGACGGTGGACTGAAGCTTTCTTT. Translation gives CASRDRGRWTEAFF. The V gene is TRBV10-2, the J gene TRBJ1-1, with TRBD1 matching over 8 bases. The germline gives CDR1 WSHSY, CDR2 SAAADI. The V segment lost 6 bases and the J segment 5 bases; nucleotides outside the gene matches: 8. The CDR3 sequence is 14 residues long.